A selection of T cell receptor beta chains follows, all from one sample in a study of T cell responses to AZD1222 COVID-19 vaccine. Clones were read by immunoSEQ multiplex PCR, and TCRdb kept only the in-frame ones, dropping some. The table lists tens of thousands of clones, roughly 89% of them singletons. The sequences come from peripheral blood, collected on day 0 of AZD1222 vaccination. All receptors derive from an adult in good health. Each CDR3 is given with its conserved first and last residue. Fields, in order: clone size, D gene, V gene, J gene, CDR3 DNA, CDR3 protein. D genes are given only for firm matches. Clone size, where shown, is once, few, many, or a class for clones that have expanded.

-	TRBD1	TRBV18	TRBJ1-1	TGTGCCAGCTCACCACCTGGACAGGGGAGGACTGAAGCTTTCTTT	CASSPPGQGRTEAFF
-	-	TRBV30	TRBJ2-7	TGTGCCTGGAGTGGACAGCTGCGCTACGAGCAGTACTTC	CAWSGQLRYEQYF
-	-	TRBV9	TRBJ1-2	TGTGCCAGCAGCGCTAACTATGGCTACACCTTC	CASSANYGYTF
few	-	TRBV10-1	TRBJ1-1	TGCGCCAGCAGTGATCGGGGTCCTAACACTGAAGCTTTCTTT	CASSDRGPNTEAFF
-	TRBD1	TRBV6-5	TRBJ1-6	TGTGCCAGCAGCAGGACAGGGTCCACACCCCTCCACTTT	CASSRTGSTPLHF
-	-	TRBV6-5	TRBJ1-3	TGTGCCAGCACCCTACTGGGGAGCTCTGGAAACACCATATATTTT	CASTLLGSSGNTIYF
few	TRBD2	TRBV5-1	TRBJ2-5	TGCGCCAGCAGCTTGGGGCGGGGGTACCAAGAGACCCAGTACTTC	CASSLGRGYQETQYF
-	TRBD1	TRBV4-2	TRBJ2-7	TGTGCCAGCAGCCAGGACAGGTTGGCCTACGAGCAGTACTTC	CASSQDRLAYEQYF
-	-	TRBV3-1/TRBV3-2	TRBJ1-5	TGTGCCAGCAGTCTTGTAGGTCAGCCCCAGCATTTT	CASSLVGQPQHF
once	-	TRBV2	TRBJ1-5	TGTGCCAGCAGCCGCGGGCAGGGTAGCAATCAGCCCCAGCATTTT	CASSRGQGSNQPQHF
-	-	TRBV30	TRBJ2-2	TGTGCCTGGAGACCAGGAGAACTGTATCCCGGGGAGCTGTTTTTT	CAWRPGELYPGELFF
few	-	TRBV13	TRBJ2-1	TGTGCCAGCAGCCCCCGGACCGACAATGAGCAGTTCTTC	CASSPRTDNEQFF
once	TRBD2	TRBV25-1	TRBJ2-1	TGTGCCAGCAGTGCGATTCGGGGGGGTTCCTACAATGAGCAGTTCTTC	CASSAIRGGSYNEQFF
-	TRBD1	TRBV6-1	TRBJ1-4	TGTGCCAGCAGTGAAAAACGGGGGGTAGGGGGCGGCGAAAAACTGTTTTTT	CASSEKRGVGGGEKLFF
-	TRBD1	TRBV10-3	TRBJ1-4	TGTGCCATCAGTGGACAGGGAGATGAAAAACTGTTTTTT	CAISGQGDEKLFF
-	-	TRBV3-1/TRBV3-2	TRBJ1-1	TGTGCCAGCAGCAGACGAGGGGACAACACTGAAGCTTTCTTT	CASSRRGDNTEAFF
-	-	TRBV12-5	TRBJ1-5	TGTGCTAGTGGTTTGGGGACAATATATAGCAATCAGCCCCAGCATTTT	CASGLGTIYSNQPQHF
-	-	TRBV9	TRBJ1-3	TGTGCCAGCAGCAATTCCCTCAGGACAGCTTCGATAATATATTTT	CASSNSLRTASIIYF
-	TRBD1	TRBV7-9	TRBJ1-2	TGTGCCAGCAGCCTACAGGGGTACTATGGCTACACCTTC	CASSLQGYYGYTF
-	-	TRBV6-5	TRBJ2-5	TGTGCCAGCAGATCCTCCGGGGGGACCCAGTACTTC	CASRSSGGTQYF
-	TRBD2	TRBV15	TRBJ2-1	TGTGCCACCAGAACGGGGGGACTAGTAAATGAGCAGTTCTTC	CATRTGGLVNEQFF
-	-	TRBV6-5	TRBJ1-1	TGTGCCAGCCCGGGGGGTGGGGGTCAGAACACTGAAGCTTTCTTT	CASPGGGGQNTEAFF
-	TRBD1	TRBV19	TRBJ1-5	TGTGCCAGTAGTCATTCGAGGACAGGATTTAATCAGCCCCAGCATTTT	CASSHSRTGFNQPQHF
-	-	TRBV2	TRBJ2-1	TGTGCCAGCAGTGGAACCCAGGGTAGGAATGAGCAGTTCTTC	CASSGTQGRNEQFF
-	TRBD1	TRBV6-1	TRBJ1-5	TGTGCCAGCAGTGACGGACAGGGGGTTCAGCCCCAGCATTTT	CASSDGQGVQPQHF
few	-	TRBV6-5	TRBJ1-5	TGTGCCAGCAGTCCGAACCCCCGGGGCCAGCAGCATTTT	CASSPNPRGQQHF
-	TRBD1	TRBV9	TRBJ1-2	TGTGCCAGCAGCGTTGTGACAGGGGTTGTCAACTATGGCTACACCTTC	CASSVVTGVVNYGYTF
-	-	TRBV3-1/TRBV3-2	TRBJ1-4	TGTGCCAGCAGACAAGGGGTACAGGGTAATGAAAAACTGTTTTTT	CASRQGVQGNEKLFF
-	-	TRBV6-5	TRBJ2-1	TGTGCCAGCAGTAACCAGTGGGAGCAGTTCTTC	CASSNQWEQFF
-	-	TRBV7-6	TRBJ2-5	TGTGCCAGCAGCTCGACCGGGACCCCTCGGGGGCAAGAGACCCAGTACTTC	CASSSTGTPRGQETQYF
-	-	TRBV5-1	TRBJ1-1	TGCGCCAGCAGCGTGGACAGAGTGAACACTGAAGCTTTCTTT	CASSVDRVNTEAFF
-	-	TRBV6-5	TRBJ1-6	TGTGCCAGCATGAGAACAGGCAATTCACCCCTCCACTTT	CASMRTGNSPLHF
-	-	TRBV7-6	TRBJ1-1	TGTGCCAGCAGCTTAGCGGAGAACACTGAAGCTTTCTTT	CASSLAENTEAFF
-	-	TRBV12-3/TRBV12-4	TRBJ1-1	TGTGCCAGCAGTTCAGGGGTGAGGGAAGCTTTCTTT	CASSSGVREAFF
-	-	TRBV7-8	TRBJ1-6	TGTGCCAGCAGCCCCCGGACGGGAGGGAATTCACCCCTCCACTTT	CASSPRTGGNSPLHF
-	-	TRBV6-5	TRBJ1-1	TGTGCCAGCAGTTACTCTACGAGGGGGATGTCTGAAGCTTTCTTT	CASSYSTRGMSEAFF
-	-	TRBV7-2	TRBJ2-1	TGTGCCAGCAGGGACTATTCTAGCTCCTACAATGAGCAGTTCTTC	CASRDYSSSYNEQFF